A selection of T cell receptor beta chains follows, all from one sample in a study of blood T cells in healthy people across ages. TCRdb fed the 5' RACE reads into MiXCR, producing one record per CDR3 protein. The profile shows roughly 1,300,000 distinct CDR3 sequences, 45% to 70% of them singletons. Material: blood. These receptor sequences come from a man between 18 and 29 years old in good health. Each CDR3 is given with its conserved first and last residue. A D gene is named only where the DNA matches it firmly. Not all rows give a size; the values are once, few, many and, for expanded clones, a class.

D gene,clone size,J gene,V gene,CDR3 DNA,CDR3 protein
.,once,TRBJ2-7,TRBV4-3,TGCGCCAGCAGCCAAGAAACAGGGCCGAGCTCCTACGAGCAGTACTTC,CASSQETGPSSYEQYF
TRBD1,few,TRBJ2-7,TRBV12-3/TRBV12-4,TGTGCCAGCAGCCGTGGGACAGAATACGAGCAGTACTTC,CASSRGTEYEQYF
TRBD2,.,TRBJ2-5,TRBV4-2,TGTGCCAGCAGCCAGTTTGGGACTAGCAGTCAAGAGACCCAGTACTTC,CASSQFGTSSQETQYF
TRBD1,.,TRBJ2-7,TRBV4-1,TGCGCCAGCAGCCAAGTCGGGACAGGGGTTCGCGAGCAGTACTTC,CASSQVGTGVREQYF
TRBD2,once,TRBJ2-2,TRBV10-3,TGTGCCATCAAGGACGGGAGGATTAGCACCGGGGAGCTGTTTTTT,CAIKDGRISTGELFF
.,.,TRBJ2-1,TRBV18,TGTGCCAGCTCACCACCGACAGGATTCTACAATGAGCAGTTCTTC,CASSPPTGFYNEQFF
TRBD1,.,TRBJ2-5,TRBV10-3,TGTGCCATCAGTGAGTCGGGACAGAACCAAGAGACCCAGTACTTC,CAISESGQNQETQYF
.,.,TRBJ1-1,TRBV18,TGTGCCAGCTCCCCTCGGGACGGTTCGAACACTGAAGCTTTCTTT,CASSPRDGSNTEAFF
TRBD2,.,TRBJ2-7,TRBV20-1,TGCAGTGCGGAGAGACTAGCGGACCCAACCTACGAGCAGTACTTC,CSAERLADPTYEQYF
.,few,TRBJ2-7,TRBV3-1,TGTGCCAGCAGCCAAGTCGCTAATGGTCCCTTCGGCTACGGGCAGTACTTC,CASSQVANGPFGYGQYF
TRBD2,.,TRBJ2-7,TRBV29-1,TGCAGCGGATCCGGGACTAGCGGGGGGAACTCGGAGCAGTACTTC,CSGSGTSGGNSEQYF
TRBD1,few,TRBJ2-2,TRBV27,TGTGCCAGCAGACAGGGGTCGACCGGGGAGCTGTTTTTT,CASRQGSTGELFF
.,.,TRBJ2-3,TRBV20-1,TGCAGTGCTAGGACGATACCGGCGCCAGATACGCAGTATTTT,CSARTIPAPDTQYF
.,.,TRBJ1-6,TRBV6-6,TGTGCCAGCAGTTACTCACGACGGGCTACCAATTCACCCCTCCACTTT,CASSYSRRATNSPLHF
.,few,TRBJ2-5,TRBV10-3,TGTGCCTCCCGACTCGGAGGGGGGGGGCTCCAAGAGACCCAGTACTTC,CASRLGGGGLQETQYF
TRBD2,.,TRBJ2-7,TRBV29-1,TGCAGCGTTGTGGGGGACCAACCGGGACTAGGGGGTTACGAGCAGTACTTC,CSVVGDQPGLGGYEQYF
TRBD2,.,TRBJ2-1,TRBV20-1,TGCAGTGCTAGAGGGCGGACTAGCGGGACCTACAATGAGCAGTTCTTC,CSARGRTSGTYNEQFF
TRBD1,.,TRBJ2-3,TRBV24-1,TGTGCCACCAGTGATTCACGAGACAGGGTGGTAGGAAAAGATACGCAGTATTTT,CATSDSRDRVVGKDTQYF
.,.,TRBJ2-3,TRBV7-2,TGTGCCAGCAGCTTTATCCCAGAGGCCACAGATACGCAGTATTTT,CASSFIPEATDTQYF
.,.,TRBJ2-4,TRBV21-1,TGTGCCAGCAGCAAAGTCTGCAAGGAAAACATTCAGTACTTC,CASSKVCKENIQYF
TRBD2,.,TRBJ2-3,TRBV7-2,TGTGCCAGCAGCTTAGACCTAGCGGGGGGGCTAAAAGATACGCAGTATTTT,CASSLDLAGGLKDTQYF
TRBD2,.,TRBJ2-1,TRBV20-1,TGCAGTGCTATATCTAGCGGGGGGGTCAATGAGCAGTTCTTC,CSAISSGGVNEQFF
.,few,TRBJ2-3,TRBV5-1,TGTGCCAGCAGCTGGACAGCTAGCACAGATACGCAGTATTTT,CASSWTASTDTQYF
TRBD1,few,TRBJ2-1,TRBV12-3/TRBV12-4,TGTGCCAGCAGTCCCGACAGGGGATATTACAATGAGCAGTTCTTC,CASSPDRGYYNEQFF
.,few,TRBJ2-1,TRBV4-1,TGCGCCAGCAGCTATGGACAGTCCAATGAGCAGTTCTTC,CASSYGQSNEQFF
.,.,TRBJ2-5,TRBV20-1,TGCAGTGCTAGAGGCCGGTCGTACCAAGAGACCCAGTACTTC,CSARGRSYQETQYF
.,.,TRBJ1-2,TRBV20-1,TGCAGTGCTAAGCTGGCCCGAAGTTTTGGCTACACCTTC,CSAKLARSFGYTF
.,.,TRBJ2-1,TRBV20-1,TGCAGTGCTAGAGGACACCGGTTCCCCTACGAGCAGTTCTTC,CSARGHRFPYEQFF
TRBD1,.,TRBJ1-2,TRBV11-2,TGTGCCAGCAGCCCCGGGACAGGGGGTGCCTATGGCTACACCTTC,CASSPGTGGAYGYTF
TRBD1,few,TRBJ2-5,TRBV29-1,TGCAGCGTTGATGGGGAAGGGACAGGGGCCGAAGAGACCCAGTACTTC,CSVDGEGTGAEETQYF
TRBD1,.,TRBJ2-5,TRBV29-1,TGCAGCGTTGGGGACAGGGGAGAGACCCAGTACTTC,CSVGDRGETQYF
TRBD2,few,TRBJ2-3,TRBV24-1,TGTGCCACGGGAGGGCCGCACGCAGATACGCAGTATTTT,CATGGPHADTQYF
TRBD2,.,TRBJ2-3,TRBV7-9,TGTGCCAGCAGCCAAACGGCTCGACTAGCGGGAGTTCATGCAGATACGCAGTATTTT,CASSQTARLAGVHADTQYF
.,once,TRBJ2-3,TRBV13,TGTGCCAGCAGCTTAGAGAGTAGAATTGATACGCAGTATTTT,CASSLESRIDTQYF
.,once,TRBJ2-1,TRBV29-1,TGCAGCGTTGATAAACCCAGGACGGGGGGCCTCCAAGAGACCCAGTTCTTC,CSVDKPRTGGLQETQFF
TRBD1,.,TRBJ1-4,TRBV6-6,TGTGCCAGCAACATAGGACAGGGGGGAGGGAATGAAAAACTGTTTTTT,CASNIGQGGGNEKLFF
TRBD2,.,TRBJ2-3,TRBV27,TGTGCCAGCAGTTTTGGGTCTAGCGGACTCAGTACGCAGTATTTT,CASSFGSSGLSTQYF
TRBD1,few,TRBJ1-2,TRBV7-2,TGTGCCAGCAGCTTTTCCGGGACAGTTAACTATGGCTACACCTTC,CASSFSGTVNYGYTF
.,once,TRBJ1-2,TRBV7-6,TGTGCCAGCAGCTTAGCCCCGGATGGGGGGAACTATGGCTACACCTTC,CASSLAPDGGNYGYTF
.,few,TRBJ1-2,TRBV10-3,TGTGCCATCAGTAGCCCGAGTCGGGGGCTTTGGGATGGCTACACCTTC,CAISSPSRGLWDGYTF
.,.,TRBJ2-4,TRBV7-2,TGTGCCAGCAGCTTAGGATTCCCTTTAAGGACCAAAAACATTCAGTACTTC,CASSLGFPLRTKNIQYF
TRBD2,few,TRBJ2-7,TRBV27,TGTGCCAGCAGCTCTCTTCGGACCGCGGGGGTTGACGAGCAGTACTTC,CASSSLRTAGVDEQYF
TRBD2,.,TRBJ2-1,TRBV7-9,TGTGCCAGAGAGGGACTAGCGGGTGAGCAGTTCTTC,CAREGLAGEQFF
.,.,TRBJ1-6,TRBV7-9,TGTGCCAGCAGCGAACCGCTGGGACAAGGGAATTCACCCCTCCACTTT,CASSEPLGQGNSPLHF
.,.,TRBJ2-1,TRBV12-3/TRBV12-4,TGTGCCAGCAGTTCGAACAGGGAGGCCACGTCCCGCTCCTACAATGAGCAGTTCTTC,CASSSNREATSRSYNEQFF
.,.,TRBJ2-3,TRBV10-3,TGTGCCATCAGTCCTTATGGTCGAAGGGGAGATACGCAGTATTTT,CAISPYGRRGDTQYF
TRBD2,.,TRBJ2-1,TRBV10-3,TGTGCCATCATGGTCAAGCGGGAGACCGAAACGAAATCCTACAATGAGCAGTTCTTC,CAIMVKRETETKSYNEQFF
TRBD2,.,TRBJ2-7,TRBV20-1,TGCAGTGCTAGTCTAGCGGGAGACTCTTACGAGCAGTACTTC,CSASLAGDSYEQYF
TRBD1,.,TRBJ2-6,TRBV7-6,TGTGCCACCTCGACAGGGGACGGCTCCGGGGCCAACGTCCTGACTTTC,CATSTGDGSGANVLTF
.,.,TRBJ1-1,TRBV6-1,TGTGCCAGCGGGGGCAGGGCGAACACTGAAGCTTTCTTT,CASGGRANTEAFF
TRBD2,.,TRBJ2-1,TRBV3-1,TGTGCCAGCAGCTTATTGCGGGGCGGGAGCATGGAGCAGTTCTTC,CASSLLRGGSMEQFF